Shown below are 2 T cell receptor beta chains from a single sample sequenced in a study of blood T cell repertoires in COVID-19. Repertoires were generated with immunoSEQ multiplex PCR, while TCRdb's copy carries only in-frame clones and drops some. The sample has roughly 240,000 clones, about 87% seen once. The sample consisted of PBMCs or T cells enriched from blood (not recorded which). Receptor source: a man in his fifties or sixties who had been exposed to COVID-19.

This clone was detected only once. This chain connects TRBV19 to TRBJ1-5; D perhaps matches TRBD1 (6 bases). V was shortened by 7 bases and J by 2 bases, with 15 bases between the two germline ends. Germline values: CDR1 LNHDA, CDR2 SQIVND (reference sequence). The CDR3 runs to 15 residues. The CDR3 is CASNSQGPGNQPQHF. The DNA for the CDR3 is TGTGCCAGTAACAGTCAGGGGCCCGGCAATCAGCCCCAGCATTTT.

This chain joins TRBV3-1 (or the pseudogene TRBV3-2) and TRBJ1-1; 7 nucleotides line up with TRBD1. J was trimmed by 3 bases and V by 4 bases; bases with no gene match: 8. The CDR3 runs 15 residues. Germline V gene sequence: CDR1 LGHDT, CDR2 YNNKEL (reference sequence). CDR3 residues: CASSPRTGLYTEAFF. In DNA, the CDR3 is TGTGCCAGCAGCCCCCGGACAGGTTTGTACACTGAAGCTTTCTTT.